This entry is about one T cell receptor beta chain. This CDR3 region has 14 residues. Per germline, CDR1 SNHLY and CDR2 FYNNEI. Trimming removed 8 bases at V and 5 bases at J, with 17 bases between. This entry is derived from a study of blood T cell repertoires in COVID-19. Study summary: Material from acute and convalescent COVID-19 was sourced from the United States, Italy and Spain.

Authors' processing steps: Amplifying reference gene primers gave estimates of nucleated cell counts. The assay was immunoSEQ multiplex PCR, and TCRdb's table has in-frame clones only and misses some. V, J and clone size reflect that table, while D and trimming were determined from the DNA. The sample includes about 250,000 clones, 87% of them seen just once. Sequenced sample: peripheral blood. V and J are TRBV2 and TRBJ2-3, with D unresolved. This sequence originates from a man aged 18 to 30 with active or convalescent COVID-19. CDR3 protein: CASAAGPVGDTQYF. CDR3 bases: TGTGCCAGCGCTGCAGGCCCCGTGGGAGATACGCAGTATTTT.